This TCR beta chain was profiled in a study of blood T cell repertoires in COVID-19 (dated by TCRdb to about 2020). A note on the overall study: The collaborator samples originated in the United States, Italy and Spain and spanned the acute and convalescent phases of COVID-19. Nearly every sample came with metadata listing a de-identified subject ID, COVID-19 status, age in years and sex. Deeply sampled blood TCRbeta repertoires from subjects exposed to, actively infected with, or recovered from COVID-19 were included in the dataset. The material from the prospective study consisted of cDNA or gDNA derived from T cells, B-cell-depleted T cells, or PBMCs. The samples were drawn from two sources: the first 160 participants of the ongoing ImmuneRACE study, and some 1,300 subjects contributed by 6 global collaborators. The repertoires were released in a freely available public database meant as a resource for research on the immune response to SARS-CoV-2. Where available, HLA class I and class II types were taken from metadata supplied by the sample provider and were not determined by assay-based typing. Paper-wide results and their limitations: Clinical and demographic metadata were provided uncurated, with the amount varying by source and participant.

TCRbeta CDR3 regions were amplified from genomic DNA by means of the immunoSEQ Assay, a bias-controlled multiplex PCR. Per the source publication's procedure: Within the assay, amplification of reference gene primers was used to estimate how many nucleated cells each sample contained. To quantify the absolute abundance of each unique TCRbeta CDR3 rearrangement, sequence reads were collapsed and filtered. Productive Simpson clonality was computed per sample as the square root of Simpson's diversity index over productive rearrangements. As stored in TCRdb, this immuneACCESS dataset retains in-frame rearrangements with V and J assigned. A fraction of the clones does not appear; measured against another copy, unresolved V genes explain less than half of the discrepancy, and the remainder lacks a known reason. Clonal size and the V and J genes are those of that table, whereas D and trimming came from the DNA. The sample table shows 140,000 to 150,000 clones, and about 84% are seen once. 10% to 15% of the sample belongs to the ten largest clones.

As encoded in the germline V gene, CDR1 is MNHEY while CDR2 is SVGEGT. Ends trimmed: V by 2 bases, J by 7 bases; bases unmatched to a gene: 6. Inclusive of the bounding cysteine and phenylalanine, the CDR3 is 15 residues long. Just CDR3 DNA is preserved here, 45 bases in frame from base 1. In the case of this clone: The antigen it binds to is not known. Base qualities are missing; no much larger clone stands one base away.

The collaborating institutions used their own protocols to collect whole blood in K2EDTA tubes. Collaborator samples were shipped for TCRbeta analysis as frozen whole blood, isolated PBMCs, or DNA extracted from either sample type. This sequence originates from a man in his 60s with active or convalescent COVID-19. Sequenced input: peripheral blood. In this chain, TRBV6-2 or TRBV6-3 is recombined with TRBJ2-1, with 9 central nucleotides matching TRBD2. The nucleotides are TGTGCCAGCAGTTACCCGGGACTAGCTGTGAATGAGCAGTTCTTC. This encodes CASSYPGLAVNEQFF.